Here is one T cell receptor beta chain with its context. As yet, its antigen is unknown. The CDR3 length is 15 residues. Germline lookup yields CDR1 MDHEN and CDR2 SYDVKM. After removal of 2 bases from V and 2 bases from J, the junction contained 4 bases not matched to a gene. These data are taken from a study of cytomegalovirus exposure and HLA in healthy donors. Study-wide results and limits: Analysis performed later found more than 15,000 TCR beta sequences associated with HLA alleles at 0.05 false discovery rate.

The primer mix had 60 Vbeta and 13 Jbeta primers. Method: immunoSEQ multiplex PCR; TCRdb's copy keeps in-frame clones and lacks some. The table lists about 160,000 clones, 80% of them singletons. The receptor was isolated from a man aged 25-45 years in good health and CMV-seronegative. The chain has TRBV28 and TRBJ2-7; 9 bases line up with TRBD1. The sequenced material came from PBMCs. CDR3 bases: TGTGCCAGCAGTTTAGGGACAGGGTTTCCCTACGAGCAGTACTTC. Its protein product is CASSLGTGFPYEQYF.